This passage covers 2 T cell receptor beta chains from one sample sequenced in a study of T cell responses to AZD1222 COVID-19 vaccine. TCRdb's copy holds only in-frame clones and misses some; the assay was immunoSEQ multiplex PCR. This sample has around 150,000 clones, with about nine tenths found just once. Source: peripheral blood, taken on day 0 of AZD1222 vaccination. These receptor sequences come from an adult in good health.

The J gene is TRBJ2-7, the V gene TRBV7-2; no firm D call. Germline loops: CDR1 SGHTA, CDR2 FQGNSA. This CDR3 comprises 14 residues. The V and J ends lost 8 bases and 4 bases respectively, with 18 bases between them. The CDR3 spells CASSRTPVGYEQYF. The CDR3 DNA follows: TGTGCCAGCTCCCGAACCCCGGTGGGGTACGAGCAGTACTTC.

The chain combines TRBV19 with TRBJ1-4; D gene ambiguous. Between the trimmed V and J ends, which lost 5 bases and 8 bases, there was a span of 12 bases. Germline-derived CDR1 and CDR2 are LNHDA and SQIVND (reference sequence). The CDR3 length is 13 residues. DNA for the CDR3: TGTGCCAGTAGTCCTACGGGGAGGGAAAAACTGTTTTTT. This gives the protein CASSPTGREKLFF.